This entry lists 4 T cell receptor beta chains sequenced from one sample in a study of CD8 T cells in Susac syndrome. Reverse transcription of roughly 0.45 to 1 ug RNA used random hexamers. TCRdb re-called the immunoSEQ multiplex PCR reads through MiXCR, storing one row per CDR3 protein. The table has about 100,000 distinct CDR3 sequences, around 96% seen once. Sequences were obtained from CD8+ T cells from PBMCs. These receptors came from a human donor with Susac syndrome.

The table lists this clonotype with a count of one. V is TRBV6-1 and J is TRBJ2-7; D remains unclear. The ends were cut back, 3 bases at V and 5 bases at J, with 8 bases in the middle. Germline CDR1 MNHNS, CDR2 SASEGT. This CDR3 spans 12 amino acids. CDR3 DNA: TGTGCCAGCAGTGAGGTGCCCAACGAGCAGTACTTC. As protein: CASSEVPNEQYF.

The V gene is TRBV9, the J gene TRBJ2-5; possible D gene TRBD2, 5 bases. In germline, CDR1 is SGDLS, CDR2 YYNGEE. The CDR3 totals 15 residues. V lost 0 bases and J 0 bases, leaving 9 bases between the germline ends. CDR3 nucleotide sequence: TGTGCCAGCAGCGTAGAATGGGGAGACCAAGAGACCCAGTACTTC. Amino acid sequence: CASSVEWGDQETQYF.

This CDR3 reads CAVRKGGVTEAFF. The CDR3 DNA reads as TGTGCCGTACGGAAGGGGGGCGTCACTGAAGCTTTCTTT. The chain has TRBV27 and TRBJ1-1; a possible D gene is TRBD1 (6 bases). V gave up 11 bases and J gave up 4 bases, with 17 bases separating them. Germline V gives CDR1 MNHEY, CDR2 SMNVEV (reference sequence). The CDR3 sequence is 13 residues long.

The DNA of the CDR3 is TGTGCCAGCAGCGTAGTTGAGTTGGGCTACACCTTC. This sequence encodes CASSVVELGYTF. The rearrangement links TRBV9 to TRBJ1-2, with D unclear. This CDR3 region has 12 residues. V gave up 0 bases and J gave up 8 bases, with 8 bases separating them. In germline, CDR1 is SGDLS, CDR2 YYNGEE.